A single sample gave rise to the 8 T cell receptor beta chains below, sequenced in a study of blood T cell repertoires in COVID-19. Profiling relied on immunoSEQ multiplex PCR, and the TCRdb table lists in-frame clones only, not all of them. The sample gives around 100,000 clones, around 90% of which show up once; approximately 5% is in the top ten. The sequenced material came from peripheral blood. The receptors shown here come from a human donor in a cohort sampled during active COVID-19.

The J gene is TRBJ2-2, the V gene TRBV11-3, with D unclear. CDR3 length equals 13 residues. The germline CDR1 and CDR2 sequences are SGHNT and YENEEA. The ends were cut back, 5 bases at V and 4 bases at J, with 8 bases in the middle. CDR3 nucleotides: TGTGCCAGCAGCGGTCGGGTCACCGGGGAGCTGTTTTTT. Amino acids: CASSGRVTGELFF.

The CDR3 nucleotides are TGCGCCAGCAGGGTGAGCTTGAACACTGAAGCTTTCTTT. The encoded protein is CASRVSLNTEAFF. The V gene is TRBV5-1, the J gene TRBJ1-1; D gene unclear. Trimming cost V 5 bases and J 0 bases, with 8 bases left between them. Germline assignment: CDR1 SGHRS and CDR2 YFSETQ. CDR3 length: 13 amino acids.

V usage is TRBV30 and J usage is TRBJ2-3; TRBD2 agrees at 12 bases. The J segment lost 1 base and the V segment lost 0 bases, leaving 11 bases of the junction unmatched. The CDR3 has 19 residues. Germline CDR1 is GTSNPN and CDR2 is SVGIG (reference sequence). In DNA form, the CDR3 reads TGTGCCTGGAGTGTAGGGATGACTAGCGGGAGTATCCGCACAGATACGCAGTATTTT. Translation gives CAWSVGMTSGSIRTDTQYF.

The CDR3 here is CSASIVAGRRSTQYF. The CDR3 DNA reads as TGCAGTGCTAGTATCGTAGCGGGAAGACGAAGTACGCAGTATTTT. The V call is TRBV20-1, the J call TRBJ2-3; 8 nucleotides line up with TRBD2. Germline CDR1 is DFQATT and CDR2 is SNEGSKA (reference sequence). CDR3 length: 15 residues. The junction had 13 bases not matched to a gene; V was cut back by 3 bases and J by 8 bases.

This chain joins TRBV27 and TRBJ1-2; D ambiguous. Germline V CDR1 and CDR2: MNHEY, SMNVEV (reference sequence). The CDR3 length is 13 residues. V was cut by 3 bases and J by 4 bases, with 9 bases left in between. The chain's CDR3 is CASSFEPSYGYTF. In DNA, the CDR3 is TGTGCCAGCAGTTTTGAGCCTTCCTATGGCTACACCTTC.

The J gene is TRBJ2-7, the V gene TRBV27; D remains unclear. CDR1 and CDR2 (germline): MNHEY, SMNVEV (reference sequence). There are 15 residues in the CDR3. V was trimmed by 2 bases and J by 0 bases, leaving 11 bases between them. The CDR3 sequence: CASSLRRPVSYEQYF. CDR3 in DNA: TGTGCCAGCAGTTTAAGGAGACCCGTCTCCTACGAGCAGTACTTC.

This rearrangement joins TRBV5-1 to TRBJ2-1, with 11 bases matching TRBD1. CDR1 and CDR2 (germline): SGHRS, YFSETQ. The CDR3 runs to 15 residues. V gave up 2 bases and J gave up 6 bases; unmatched junction bases: 4. This CDR3 reads CASSLSGTGGNEQFF. In DNA, the CDR3 is TGCGCCAGCAGCTTATCCGGGACAGGGGGCAATGAGCAGTTCTTC.

This rearrangement joins TRBV27 to TRBJ2-5; the match to TRBD1 covers 7 bases. There are 15 residues in the CDR3. With 5 bases clipped from V and 7 bases from J, the junction kept 13 bases outside the gene matches. The germline V gene encodes CDR1 MNHEY and CDR2 SMNVEV (reference sequence). CDR3 amino acids: CASSPYRDSEGTQYF. The CDR3, as DNA: TGTGCCAGCAGTCCCTACCGGGACAGTGAAGGGACCCAGTACTTC.